Below, 7 T cell receptor beta chains from the same sample are listed, as sequenced in a study of T-cell reconstitution after alpha-beta-depleted transplantation in children (dated by TCRdb to the mid-2010s). The library was produced with PCR. This sample was sequenced with an Illumina HiSeq 2500. TCR library preparation used molecular barcoding, with unique molecular identifiers applied to normalize quantification of the TCRbeta repertoire. The public reads were run again by TCRdb, first through fastp at Q25 and then through MiXCR, and only productive beta chains were kept. Each entry is one CDR3 protein sequence, shown with its most common DNA and genes. The sample records approximately 590,000 distinct CDR3 sequences, more than 9% of which are singletons. Of the sample, about 4% is held by the ten largest clones. Sequences were derived from PBMCs from the stem cell graft donor, sampled from the stem cell graft. These receptors all stem from a human donor who donated a stem cell graft to a child with acute myeloid leukemia.

This clonotype was counted many times. This sequence joins TRBV7-9 and TRBJ1-5, with a possible D match to TRBD1 (6 bases). CDR1 SEHNR and CDR2 FQNEAQ come from the germline V gene (reference sequence). This CDR3 spans 14 amino acids. Trimming took off 8 bases at V and 4 bases at J, with 15 bases between the two ends. The CDR3 here is CASASGTGNQPQHF. Written as DNA, the CDR3 is TGTGCCAGCGCTAGCGGTACAGGGAATCAGCCCCAGCATTTT.

This clonotype occurred a few times. The rearrangement uses TRBV20-1 and TRBJ2-2, with a tentative D call TRBD2 (6 bases). The ends were cut back, 2 bases at V and 2 bases at J, with 15 bases in the middle. The CDR3 totals 16 residues. Germline CDR1 and CDR2: DFQATT and SNEGSKA (reference sequence). For the CDR3, the DNA is TGCAGTGCTAGAATTCGCGCTAGCGATAACACCGGGGAGCTGTTTTTT. Residues: CSARIRASDNTGELFF.

The chain couples TRBV3-1 to TRBJ2-3; the match to TRBD1 covers 9 bases. Germline values: CDR1 LGHDT, CDR2 YNNKEL (reference sequence). The CDR3 is 15 residues long. The V gene end was trimmed by 0 bases and the J gene end by 6 bases; junction bases not matched to a gene: 4. The CDR3 nucleotides are TGTGCCAGCAGCCAAGATTGGGACAGGGTCGATACGCAGTATTTT. Its protein is CASSQDWDRVDTQYF.

This clonotype was seen many times. This sequence joins TRBV7-2 and TRBJ1-6; tentative D call: TRBD1 (5 bases). Trimming pared 4 bases from V and 9 bases from J, leaving 13 bases between. The CDR3 loop spans 14 amino acids. Per germline, CDR1 SGHTA and CDR2 FQGNSA. DNA for the CDR3: TGTGCCAGCAGCTCCTGGGGGGACTTTTCACCCCTCCACTTT. Its protein is CASSSWGDFSPLHF.

This clonotype was observed a handful of times. The V call is TRBV5-1, the J call TRBJ1-6; perhaps TRBD1 as D (5 bases). CDR3 length: 14 amino acids. Germline values: CDR1 SGHRS, CDR2 YFSETQ. The V gene lost 4 bases and the J gene lost 9 bases, with 14 bases spanning the gap. The CDR3 nucleotides are TGCGCCAGCAGCCCCGGGACCGAGTTTTCACCCCTCCACTTT. Protein sequence: CASSPGTEFSPLHF.

The chain couples TRBV9 to TRBJ2-5; 8 bases are shared with TRBD2. The V segment lost 0 bases and the J segment 6 bases; nucleotides outside the gene matches: 10. The CDR3 consists of 16 residues. Germline V CDR1 and CDR2: SGDLS, YYNGEE. CDR3 nucleotides: TGTGCCAGCAGCGTAGATCCCAGCGGGAGTATGCAGACCCAGTACTTC. Translated, it gives CASSVDPSGSMQTQYF.

J is TRBJ2-7 and V is TRBV18; D is undetermined. The germline CDR1 and CDR2 sequences are KGHSH and LQKENI. The CDR3 is 15 residues long. Trimming cost V 5 bases and J 0 bases, with 14 bases left between them. CDR3 region: CASSALPWASYEQYF. The CDR3 DNA reads TGTGCCAGCTCAGCTCTACCATGGGCCTCCTACGAGCAGTACTTC.